Here is one T cell receptor (beta chain) with its context. Its antigen is unidentified. The data stem from a study of immune evolution from preneoplasia to lung adenocarcinoma. The wider study: HLA loss of heterozygosity: 7% AIS, about 15% MIA, about 31% ADC, none AAH. Study-level points and caveats: T cell clonality was higher in KRAS-mutant than EGFR-mutant or wild-type nodules.

Patients had resection in Japan or China between about 2014 and 2018. Nucleic acids came from premalignant or tumor cells enriched by macro-dissection. TCRdb's copy holds only in-frame clones and misses some; the assay was immunoSEQ multiplex PCR. There are roughly 9,900 clones in the sample; 65% to 90% occur only once, and around 3.3% lies in the top ten. The receptor was isolated from a person aged 70 to 79 with lung adenocarcinoma. Sequencing was carried out using FFPE minimally invasive lung adenocarcinoma tissue.

DNA of the CDR3: TGTGCCAGCGTGGTGGCCAGCGGGAGTCTCAATGAGCAGTTCTTC. It is translated as CASVVASGSLNEQFF. The chain has TRBV7-8 and TRBJ2-1; 8 nucleotides line up with TRBD2. Germline loops: CDR1 SGHVS, CDR2 FQNEAQ. Trimming removed 8 bases from V and 6 bases from J; junction bases left unmatched: 12. The CDR3 runs to 15 residues.